One and the same sample provided the 3 T cell receptor beta chains below, sequenced in a study of OX40 agonist ivuxolimab in advanced cancers. Assay: immunoSEQ multiplex PCR; the TCRdb copy retains only in-frame clones and omits some. The sample lists tens of thousands of clones, about 90% occurring once. The material sequenced was CD4+ or CD8+ T cells sorted from blood, taken in a trial of the OX40 agonist ivuxolimab. The origin of the receptors is an adult with an advanced solid tumor such as melanoma, head and neck, liver or kidney cancer.

This sequence joins TRBV4-2 and TRBJ2-7, with D tentatively TRBD1 or TRBD2 (5 bases each). V lost 1 base and J lost 3, with 10 bases in between. The CDR3 length is 14 residues. CDR1 LGHNA and CDR2 YNFKEQ come from the germline V gene. CDR3 nucleotide sequence: TGTGCCAGCAGCCAAGCTCAGGGAGACTACGAGCAGTACTTC. Protein product: CASSQAQGDYEQYF.

The CDR3, as DNA: TGTGCCAGTAGGGACACAAGATACGATGGCTACACCTTC. This encodes CASRDTRYDGYTF. This chain joins TRBV19 and TRBJ1-2; weak D call: TRBD1 (5 bases). Trimming left V 6 bases short and J 6 bases short, with 14 bases between. The CDR3 totals 13 residues. Per germline, CDR1 LNHDA and CDR2 SQIVND (reference sequence). Full variable domain (rest looked up from reference TRBV19 and TRBJ1-2): DGGITQSPKYLFRKEGQNVTLSCEQNLNHDAMYWYRQDPGQGLRLIYYSQIVNDFQKGDIAEGYSVSREKKESFPLTVTSAQKNPTAFYLCASRDTRYDGYTFGSGTRLTVV.

This clone came up once. The rearrangement uses TRBV15 and TRBJ1-6; D not resolved. Trimming took 0 bases from V and 7 from J, leaving 4 bases between them. The CDR3 spans 13 residues. Germline V gene lookup returns CDR1 LNHNV and CDR2 YYDKDF (reference sequence). CDR3 in DNA: TGTGCCACCAGCAGAGATGAAAATTCACCCCTCCACTTT. Translation gives CATSRDENSPLHF.